These 5 T cell receptor beta chains were sequenced from one sample in a study of cytomegalovirus exposure and HLA in healthy donors. Primers included in the PCR were 60 Vbeta and 13 Jbeta primers. Profiling relied on immunoSEQ multiplex PCR, and the TCRdb table lists in-frame clones only, not all of them. In the table there are 150,000 to 200,000 clones, over 70% of which are singletons. The sequencing sample was made of PBMCs. These receptor sequences come from a woman between 18 and 29 years old in good health and CMV-seropositive.

This rearrangement joins TRBV19 to TRBJ1-5; D gene ambiguous. This CDR3 is 12 amino acids long. V lost 3 bases, J lost 5 bases, and 5 bases lay in between. From germline, CDR1 is LNHDA and CDR2 SQIVND (reference sequence). The CDR3 region is CASSIEYQPQHF. CDR3 coding DNA: TGTGCCAGTAGTATCGAGTATCAGCCCCAGCATTTT.

The rearrangement joins TRBV6-6 to TRBJ2-3; TRBD2 matches at 16 bases. The CDR3 consists of 16 residues. Germline V gives CDR1 MNHNY, CDR2 SVGAGI (reference sequence). V lost 5 bases, J lost 4 bases, and 3 bases stayed unmatched. CDR3 sequence reads: CASSPGLAGGPDTQYF. The CDR3 coding sequence is TGTGCCAGCAGTCCGGGACTAGCGGGGGGGCCAGATACGCAGTATTTT.

This clone has just a few counts. The CDR3 spells CASRAQRNTGELFF. The CDR3 DNA reads TGTGCCAGTAGGGCACAAAGGAACACCGGGGAGCTGTTTTTT. The rearrangement uses TRBV19 and TRBJ2-2, with no clear D. The V end was cut by 6 bases, the J end by 1 base, with 9 bases between. CDR3 size: 14 residues. Germline V gene sequence: CDR1 LNHDA, CDR2 SQIVND (reference sequence).

V gene TRBV29-1 combines with J gene TRBJ2-1; D not certain. Germline V gives CDR1 SQVTM, CDR2 ANQGSEA. V shed 2 bases and J shed 3 bases, with 17 bases lying between them. The CDR3 loop spans 16 amino acids. CDR3 loop: CSVELSVSVFYNEQFF. The CDR3 nucleotides read TGCAGCGTTGAATTGTCAGTAAGTGTTTTCTACAATGAGCAGTTCTTC.

This clone has only one observation. The rearrangement links TRBV27 to TRBJ2-3, with D tentatively TRBD1 (6 bases). V lost 6 bases and J 4 bases, leaving 14 bases between the germline ends. CDR1 and CDR2 from the germline V gene are MNHEY and SMNVEV (reference sequence). The CDR3 loop spans 14 amino acids. CDR3 in amino acids: CASRSMDSADTQYF. The CDR3 DNA reads TGTGCCAGCAGGTCGATGGACAGCGCAGATACGCAGTATTTT.